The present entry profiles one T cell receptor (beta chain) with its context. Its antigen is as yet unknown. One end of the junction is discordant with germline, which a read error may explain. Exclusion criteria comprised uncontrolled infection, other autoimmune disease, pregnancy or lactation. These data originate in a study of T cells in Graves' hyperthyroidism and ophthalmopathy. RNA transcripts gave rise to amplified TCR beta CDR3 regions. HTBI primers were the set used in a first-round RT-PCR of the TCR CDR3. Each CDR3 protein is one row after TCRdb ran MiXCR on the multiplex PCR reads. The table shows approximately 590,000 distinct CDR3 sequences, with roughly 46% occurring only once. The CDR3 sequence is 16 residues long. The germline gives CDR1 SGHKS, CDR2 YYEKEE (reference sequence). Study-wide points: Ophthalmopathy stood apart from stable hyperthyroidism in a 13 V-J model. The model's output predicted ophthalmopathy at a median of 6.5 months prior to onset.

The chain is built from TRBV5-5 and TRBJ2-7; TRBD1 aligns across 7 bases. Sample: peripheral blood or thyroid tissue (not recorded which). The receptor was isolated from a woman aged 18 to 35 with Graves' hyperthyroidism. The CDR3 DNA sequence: TGCGCCAGCAGCCACGAGGACAGGATAGTTTCCTACGAGCAGTACTTC. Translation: CASSHEDRIVSYEQYF.